These 31 T cell receptor beta chains were all obtained from the same sample, sequenced in a study of Ad26.COV2.S vaccination and SARS-CoV-2 variants (dated by TCRdb to about 2021). The treatment or condition label of this sample denotes: some 20 received Ad26.COV2.S at low or high dose, single or two shots; roughly 5 received placebo; per-sample allocation not given. For vaccine and placebo recipients, the sequenced repertoires came from samples collected on day 63 after the first injection. Library preparation employed the immunoSEQ multiplex PCR assay. In its TCRdb copy, this immuneACCESS table keeps in-frame sequences only and misses some clones. Where compared with another copy, unresolved V genes explain less than half of these, and the others have no known cause. In all, the sample holds 400,000 to 450,000 clones, and roughly 88% of those were seen once. Roughly 3.9% of the sample belongs to the ten largest clones.

This material consisted of peripheral blood, taken in a trial of Ad26.COV2.S vaccine versus placebo. The receptor set was obtained from a person aged 18 to 65 who received the Ad26.COV2.S COVID-19 vaccine or a placebo.

This clone is medium-sized (0.01 to 0.1%) in the sample. The chain uses TRBV30 and TRBJ2-1; 7 bases agree with TRBD1. CDR1 is GTSNPN, CDR2 SVGIG, per germline (reference sequence). V was clipped by 8 bases and J by 5 bases; unmatched bases: 9. This CDR3 region has 13 residues. The DNA of the CDR3 is TGTGCCGGTTCCGGGACAGAGCACAATGAGCAGTTCTTC. It translates to CAGSGTEHNEQFF.

The V call is TRBV20-1, the J call TRBJ2-1; D gene ambiguous. CDR1 and CDR2 from the germline V gene are DFQATT and SNEGSKA (reference sequence). Trimming pared 7 bases from V and 5 bases from J, leaving 6 bases between. The CDR3 length is 10 residues. The CDR3 protein is CSVANNEQFF. CDR3 bases: TGCAGTGTAGCTAACAATGAGCAGTTCTTC.

V is TRBV7-9 and J is TRBJ2-4; 7 bases fit TRBD1. The CDR3 has 15 amino acids. CDR1 is SEHNR and CDR2 is FQNEAQ in the germline V gene (reference sequence). The V gene end was trimmed by 5 bases and the J gene end by 6 bases; junction bases not matched to a gene: 10. CDR3 bases: TGTGCCAGCAGCCCTAGGACAGGTCTGGGAAACATTCAGTACTTC. It yields the protein CASSPRTGLGNIQYF. Full variable domain (missing parts from reference TRBV7-9 and TRBJ2-4): DTGVSQNPRHKITKRGQNVTFRCDPISEHNRLYWYRQTLGQGPEFLTYFQNEAQLEKSRLLSDRFSAERPKGSFSTLEIQRTEQGDSAMYLCASSPRTGLGNIQYFGAGTRLSVL.

The chain employs TRBV7-9 and TRBJ2-3, with a possible D match to TRBD2 (5 bases). Germline CDR1 and CDR2: SEHNR and FQNEAQ (reference sequence). The CDR3 spans 17 residues. The V and J ends lost 1 base and 2 bases respectively, with 16 bases between them. Here the CDR3 reads CASSLDRTSHNTDTQYF. In DNA, the CDR3 is TGTGCCAGCAGCTTAGATCGGACTTCTCACAACACAGATACGCAGTATTTT.

This clone occurred a few times. V gene TRBV7-9 combines with J gene TRBJ2-7; perhaps TRBD2 as D (6 bases). The CDR3 is 13 amino acids. Per germline, CDR1 SEHNR and CDR2 FQNEAQ (reference sequence). V dropped 5 bases and J dropped 3 bases, with 11 bases sitting between them. The CDR3 protein is CASSLPGSYEQYF. The CDR3, as DNA: TGTGCCAGCAGCCTACCCGGGAGCTACGAGCAGTACTTC.

The chain has TRBV7-2 and TRBJ2-7; D call uncertain. The length of the CDR3 is 12 residues. Germline lookup yields CDR1 SGHTA and CDR2 FQGNSA. V lost 5 bases and J lost 6, with 11 bases in between. The CDR3 is CASSQPGPEQYF. Here the CDR3 DNA reads TGTGCCAGCAGCCAACCAGGACCCGAGCAGTACTTC.

The V call is TRBV28, the J call TRBJ1-4, with 8 bases matching TRBD1. Germline assignment: CDR1 MDHEN and CDR2 SYDVKM. V lost 6 bases to trimming and J lost 7 bases; unmatched junction nucleotides: 13. CDR3 length equals 16 residues. CDR3 DNA: TGTGCCAGCAGACCTGGACAGGGCGGTAACGGTGAAAAACTGTTTTTT. This encodes CASRPGQGGNGEKLFF.

The CDR3 reads CSASAGLAVTDTQYF. The CDR3 nucleotides are TGCAGTGCTAGTGCTGGACTAGCAGTTACAGATACGCAGTATTTT. The V and J genes are TRBV20-1 and TRBJ2-3; 8 positions agree with TRBD2. The CDR3 contains 15 residues. J lost 3 bases, V lost 3 bases, and 8 bases had no gene match. Germline V gene lookup returns CDR1 DFQATT and CDR2 SNEGSKA (reference sequence).

This CDR3 reads CASSQVDGGLLSPLHF. The CDR3 DNA follows: TGCGCCAGCAGCCAAGTCGACGGGGGTTTACTTTCACCCCTCCACTTT. The genes are TRBV4-1 and TRBJ1-6; weak D call: TRBD1 (5 bases). Germline CDR1 MGHRA, CDR2 YSYEKL. The ends were cut back, 1 base at V and 9 bases at J, with 16 bases in the middle. The CDR3 sequence is 16 residues long.

The genes are TRBV12-3 or TRBV12-4 and TRBJ2-7, with 9 bases identical to TRBD1. The CDR3 covers 13 residues. V dropped 9 bases and J dropped 5; count of bases not matched to a gene: 8. CDR3 nucleotide sequence: TGTGCCAGTTCCGGGACAGGGTGGGACGAGCAGTACTTC. Protein: CASSGTGWDEQYF.

The chain uses TRBV28 and TRBJ2-7; TRBD1 matches 8 bases. V was pared by 5 bases and J by 2 bases, with 5 bases of the junction left unmatched. The CDR3 totals 14 residues. Germline V lookup: CDR1 MDHEN, CDR2 SYDVKM. CDR3 loop: CASSDRDRPYEQYF. The CDR3 DNA reads TGTGCCAGCAGTGACCGGGACAGGCCCTACGAGCAGTACTTC.

The CDR3 DNA reads as TGTGCCAGCAGCGCCGGGACAGGGGAGTACGAGCAGTACTTC. Amino acids: CASSAGTGEYEQYF. This chain joins TRBV9 and TRBJ2-7; 10 bases are a match to TRBD1. J lost 4 bases, V lost 3 bases, and 4 bases had no gene match. There are 14 residues in the CDR3. Germline V lookup: CDR1 SGDLS, CDR2 YYNGEE.

This chain uses TRBV4-3 with TRBJ2-3; D remains ambiguous. Trimming cost V 0 bases and J 2 bases, with 12 bases left between them. The V gene's germline CDR1 is LGHNA and CDR2 YSLEER. There are 16 residues in the CDR3. As DNA, the CDR3 is TGCGCCAGCAGCCAAGATGAGGTAACGGCCACAGATACGCAGTATTTT. Protein sequence: CASSQDEVTATDTQYF.

V is TRBV28 and J is TRBJ2-7; D remains unclear. This CDR3 is 13 amino acids long. CDR1 and CDR2 (germline): MDHEN, SYDVKM. V was shortened by 3 bases and J by 0 bases, with 6 bases between the two germline ends. CDR3 region: CASSFLNSYEQYF. CDR3 sequence (DNA): TGTGCCAGCAGTTTTCTCAACTCCTACGAGCAGTACTTC.

The rearrangement links TRBV29-1 to TRBJ1-1; weak D call: TRBD1 (5 bases). Trimming took 6 bases from V and 0 from J, leaving 11 bases between them. This CDR3 contains 13 residues. Germline lookup yields CDR1 SQVTM and CDR2 ANQGSEA. CDR3 DNA sequence: TGCAGCGTAGCGGGACTCTTGAACACTGAAGCTTTCTTT. Protein: CSVAGLLNTEAFF.

V usage is TRBV5-4 and J usage is TRBJ1-2, with D maybe TRBD1 (6 bases). Trimming took off 0 bases at V and 2 bases at J, with 8 bases between the two ends. The CDR3 is made up of 14 amino acids. Germline V CDR1 and CDR2: SGHNT, YYREEE (reference sequence). CDR3 sequence (DNA): TGTGCCAGCAGCTTGGACAGGGCCAACTATGGCTACACCTTC. Residues: CASSLDRANYGYTF.

V and J are TRBV27 and TRBJ1-6; D ambiguous. There are 12 residues in the CDR3. V lost 4 bases, J lost 4 bases, and 2 bases lay in between. CDR1 and CDR2 from the germline V gene are MNHEY and SMNVEV (reference sequence). The CDR3 loop is CASSSYNSPLHF. The CDR3 DNA reads TGTGCCAGCAGTTCTTATAATTCACCCCTCCACTTT.

Remarks on this clone: Other nucleotide sequences from this sample produce the same CDR3. The rearrangement links TRBV19 to TRBJ2-3, with D unresolved. The CDR3 is 11 amino acids. CDR1 and CDR2 from the germline V gene are LNHDA and SQIVND (reference sequence). The V end lost 3 bases, the J end lost 5 bases, and 3 bases lay between the germline ends. The DNA of the CDR3 is TGTGCCAGTAGTATTGGAGATACGCAGTATTTT. It codes for CASSIGDTQYF.

This chain connects TRBV2 to TRBJ2-7, with 7 bases identical to TRBD1. The CDR3 is made up of 14 amino acids. Germline V gives CDR1 SNHLY, CDR2 FYNNEI. V was clipped by 4 bases and J by 1 base; unmatched bases: 4. The CDR3 reads CASSGRTGSYEQYF. The DNA of the CDR3 is TGTGCCAGCAGTGGACGGACAGGATCCTACGAGCAGTACTTC.

The rearrangement links TRBV5-1 to TRBJ1-5; 7 bases match TRBD1. CDR1 is SGHRS and CDR2 is YFSETQ in the germline V gene. The CDR3 has 15 residues. Trimming removed 4 bases from V and 0 bases from J; junction bases left unmatched: 4. Here the CDR3 reads CASSPGQHSNQPQHF. The CDR3 coding sequence is TGCGCCAGCAGCCCGGGACAGCATAGCAATCAGCCCCAGCATTTT.

This clone was observed at least ten times. This chain uses TRBV19 with TRBJ2-1; perhaps D is TRBD1 or TRBD2 (6 bases each). The germline V gene encodes CDR1 LNHDA and CDR2 SQIVND (reference sequence). V gave up 3 bases and J gave up 6 bases, with 21 bases separating them. The CDR3 covers 17 residues. In nucleotides, the CDR3 is TGTGCCAGTAGTATTAGGGCGATAGGGGGGTATGGCAATGAGCAGTTCTTC. Its protein is CASSIRAIGGYGNEQFF. The full variable domain, rest sourced from reference TRBV19 and TRBJ2-1, is DGGITQSPKYLFRKEGQNVTLSCEQNLNHDAMYWYRQDPGQGLRLIYYSQIVNDFQKGDIAEGYSVSREKKESFPLTVTSAQKNPTAFYLCASSIRAIGGYGNEQFFGPGTRLTVL.

The chain is built from TRBV5-1 and TRBJ2-5, with TRBD2 identical over 15 bases. The CDR3 extends over 16 amino acids. CDR1 and CDR2 from the germline V gene are SGHRS and YFSETQ. Trimming removed 4 bases from V and 4 bases from J; junction bases left unmatched: 5. In DNA, the CDR3 is TGCGCCAGCAGCCCCGGACTAGCGGGAGGGGGAGAGACCCAGTACTTC. As protein: CASSPGLAGGGETQYF.

The rearrangement uses TRBV28 and TRBJ2-1; perhaps D is TRBD1 or TRBD2 (5 bases each). The length of the CDR3 is 15 residues. The V end lost 2 bases, the J end lost 2 bases, and 10 bases lay between the germline ends. The V gene's germline CDR1 is MDHEN and CDR2 SYDVKM. The CDR3 here is CASSLGGATYNEQFF. As DNA, the CDR3 is TGTGCCAGCAGTTTAGGGGGAGCCACCTACAATGAGCAGTTCTTC.

Ten or more counts support this clone. The genes are TRBV6-6 and TRBJ2-7, with TRBD2 identical over 14 bases. Germline V CDR1 and CDR2: MNHNY, SVGAGI (reference sequence). The CDR3 spans 14 residues. Trimming removed 5 bases from V and 3 bases from J; junction bases left unmatched: 0. CDR3 sequence reads: CASSGTSGSYEQYF. The CDR3 nucleotides read TGTGCCAGCAGTGGGACTAGCGGGAGCTACGAGCAGTACTTC.

The genes are TRBV4-1 and TRBJ2-3; 8 nucleotides match TRBD2. The J segment lost 2 bases and the V segment lost 0 bases, leaving 7 bases of the junction unmatched. Looked up from germline, CDR1 is MGHRA and CDR2 is YSYEKL. The CDR3 loop spans 17 amino acids. The CDR3 nucleotides are TGCGCCAGCAGCCAAGATGGTAGCGGGGCTGCCACAGATACGCAGTATTTT. Amino acid sequence: CASSQDGSGAATDTQYF.

The chain employs TRBV19 and TRBJ2-1, with TRBD2 as a possible D gene (6 bases). The CDR3 extends over 15 amino acids. Trimming took off 3 bases at V and 0 bases at J, with 9 bases between the two ends. Germline values: CDR1 LNHDA, CDR2 SQIVND (reference sequence). CDR3 loop: CASSIYSGSYNEQFF. CDR3 DNA: TGTGCCAGTAGTATTTATAGCGGCTCCTACAATGAGCAGTTCTTC.

This clone has a single count. The V gene is TRBV9, the J gene TRBJ1-1; 7 positions agree with TRBD1. Germline CDR1 SGDLS, CDR2 YYNGEE. The trim removed 4 bases at V and 1 base at J, leaving 7 bases unmatched. The CDR3 contains 15 residues. CDR3 bases: TGTGCCAGCAGCCAAGGGGAGGGGGCGAACACTGAAGCTTTCTTT. This sequence encodes CASSQGEGANTEAFF.

This chain connects TRBV12-3 or TRBV12-4 to TRBJ2-1, with D possibly matching TRBD2 (5 bases). This CDR3 has 12 residues. V was clipped by 4 bases and J by 7 bases, with 8 bases between them. The CDR3 region is CASSSSGNEQFF. The CDR3, as DNA: TGTGCCAGCAGTTCGTCGGGGAATGAGCAGTTCTTC.

This clone appeared a single time. This chain links TRBV6-5 with TRBJ1-5; D is possibly TRBD1 (5 bases). The V gene's germline CDR1 is MNHEY and CDR2 SVGAGI. The CDR3 is 13 amino acids. The CDR3 sequence: CASAGQGFGPQHF. The CDR3 DNA reads as TGTGCTTCCGCGGGGCAGGGCTTTGGGCCCCAGCATTTT.

A note on this clone: This CDR3 is also generated by other DNA sequences in the sample. The rearrangement uses TRBV28 and TRBJ1-2; D ambiguous. CDR1 is MDHEN and CDR2 is SYDVKM in the germline V gene. The CDR3 is made up of 12 amino acids. Trimming removed 3 bases from V and 2 bases from J, with 4 bases in between. The CDR3 sequence is CASSFENYGYTF. The DNA of the CDR3 is TGTGCCAGCAGTTTCGAAAACTATGGCTACACCTTC.

This clone was observed once. The V call is TRBV11-3, the J call TRBJ2-7; possible D gene TRBD2, 6 bases. This CDR3 spans 15 amino acids. The germline gives CDR1 SGHNT, CDR2 YENEEA. V was cut by 1 base and J by 3 bases, with 13 bases left in between. CDR3 DNA: TGTGCCAGCAGCTTAGGTGGTAGCGGTAGCTACGAGCAGTACTTC. As protein: CASSLGGSGSYEQYF.